The present TCR beta chain was sequenced within a study of cytomegalovirus exposure and HLA in healthy donors. This clone was seen a few times. With 60 Vbeta and 13 Jbeta primers, the PCR was carried out. Sequencing used immunoSEQ multiplex PCR; TCRdb keeps in-frame clones, though not all of them. The sample holds about 160,000 clones, about 75% seen once. Sequences were obtained from PBMCs. The sequence was obtained from a female donor in good health and CMV-seronegative.

CDR3 amino acids: CASSDSSGSGANVLTF. CDR3 coding DNA: TGTGCCAGCAGTGACTCTAGCGGGTCTGGGGCCAACGTCCTGACTTTC. The V and J genes are TRBV6-4 and TRBJ2-6; 7 bases are a match to TRBD2. CDR1 is MRHNA and CDR2 is SNTAGT in the germline V gene. The V segment lost 0 bases and the J segment 1 base; nucleotides outside the gene matches: 0. There are 16 residues in the CDR3.